The present entry profiles one T cell receptor beta chain with its context. The data belong to a study of chemoradiotherapy in HPV16-positive cancers. Germline lookup yields CDR1 MGHRA and CDR2 YSYEKL. This CDR3 is built from 16 residues. Trimming at V came to 1 base and at J to 5 bases, leaving 9 bases not matched to a gene. Clones were sequenced by immunoSEQ multiplex PCR, and TCRdb holds only the in-frame ones, with some missing. The sample comprises about 7,900 clones, more than 75% of which are singletons, and 1.5% to 2% rests with the top ten. This sample was gathered from a patient who underwent chemoradiotherapy. The V gene is TRBV4-1, the J gene TRBJ2-3, with 7 bases that match TRBD2. This TCR was recovered from a human donor with HPV-associated anogenital cancer. The CDR3 bases are TGCGCCAGCAGCCAAGTGGGGCTAGCGGTTAGAGATACGCAGTATTTT. Translation gives CASSQVGLAVRDTQYF.